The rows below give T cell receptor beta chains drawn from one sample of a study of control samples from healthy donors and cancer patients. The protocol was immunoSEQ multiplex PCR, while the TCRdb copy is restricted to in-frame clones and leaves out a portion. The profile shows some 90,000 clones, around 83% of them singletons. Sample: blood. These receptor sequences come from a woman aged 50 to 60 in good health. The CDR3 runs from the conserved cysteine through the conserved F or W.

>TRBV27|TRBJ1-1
CASSLSGRVGTEAFF
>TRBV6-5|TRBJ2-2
CASSYPHRENTGELFF
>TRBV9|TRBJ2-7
CASSVGQGVEQYF
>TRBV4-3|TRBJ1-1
CASSPGTGNTEAFF
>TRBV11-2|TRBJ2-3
CASSLASGGASTQYF
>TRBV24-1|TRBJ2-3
CATSGGLSLEGGTDTQYF
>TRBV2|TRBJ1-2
CASSEALRRSDPNYGYTF
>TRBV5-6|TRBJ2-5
CASSLAGRQETQYF
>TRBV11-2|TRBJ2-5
CASSERERVTQYF
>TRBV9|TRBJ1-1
CASSVVTGKNTEAFF
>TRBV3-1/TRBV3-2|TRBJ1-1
CASSQGLNTEAFF
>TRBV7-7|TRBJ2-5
CASSLAGRPGETQYF
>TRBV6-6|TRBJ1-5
CASSYFGGFEPQHF
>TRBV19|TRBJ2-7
CASSIGEGTGSYEQYF
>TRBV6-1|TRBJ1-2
CASSGGIGGIDYGYTF
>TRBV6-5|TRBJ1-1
CASSYRTGLTEAFF
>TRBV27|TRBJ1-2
CASSFTGGVGYTF
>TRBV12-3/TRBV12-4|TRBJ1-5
CASSARGYQPQHF
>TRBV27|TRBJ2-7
CASSLGQGPYEQYF
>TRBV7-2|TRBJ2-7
CASSLVSSGGSYEQYF
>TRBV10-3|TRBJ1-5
CAISEGVGSNQPQHF
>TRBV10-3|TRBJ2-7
CAITRNSSYEQYF
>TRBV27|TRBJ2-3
CASSAARARTDTQYF
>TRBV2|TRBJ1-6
CASSFAGQENNSPLHF
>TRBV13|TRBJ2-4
CASSSQGWGTLAKNIQYF
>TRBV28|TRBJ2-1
CASSLVLGGSYNEQFF
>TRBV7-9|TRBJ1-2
CASGDELLSGGYTF
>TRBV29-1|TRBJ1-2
CSAGDRYGYTF
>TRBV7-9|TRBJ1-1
CASSLPKTEAFF
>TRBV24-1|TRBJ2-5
CATSDKRDAVGETQYF
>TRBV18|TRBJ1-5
CASSLAPGQGSNQPQHF
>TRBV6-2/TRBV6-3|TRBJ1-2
CASSPRDRGYVYYGYTF
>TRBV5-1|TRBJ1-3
CASSATRASGNTIYF
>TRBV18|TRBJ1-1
CASSQGSNTEAFF
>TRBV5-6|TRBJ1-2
CASSYTGVYGYTF
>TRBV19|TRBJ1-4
CASSSRDPNEKLFF
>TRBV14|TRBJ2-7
CASSPLGTWGNYEQYF